This is a list of T cell receptor beta chains from one sample in a study of T cell responses to AZD1222 COVID-19 vaccine. Data came from immunoSEQ multiplex PCR; TCRdb stores just in-frame clones and leaves some out. This table holds about 85,000 clones, 90% found once. This specimen consisted of peripheral blood, obtained on day 0 of AZD1222 vaccination. The source is an adult in good health. Both conserved end residues are part of each CDR3. D genes are given only for firm matches.

v_gene: TRBV7-9
d_gene: TRBD1
j_gene: TRBJ1-5
CDR3nt: TGTGCCAGCAGCTCCAGTGAGGGGGCGCGTAATCAGCCCCAGCATTTT
CDR3aa: CASSSSEGARNQPQHF

v_gene: TRBV1
d_gene: NA
j_gene: TRBJ2-4
CDR3nt: TGCACCAGCTCCCACGGGAAAGAGGGCCCTATGGACATTCAGTACTTC
CDR3aa: CTSSHGKEGPMDIQYF

v_gene: TRBV6-6
d_gene: TRBD1
j_gene: TRBJ1-4
CDR3nt: TGTGCCAGCAGATCGACAGGGGGCGAGGAAAAACTGTTTTTT
CDR3aa: CASRSTGGEEKLFF

v_gene: TRBV9
d_gene: NA
j_gene: TRBJ2-7
CDR3nt: TGTGCCAGCAGCGTTACCTGGATCAAGGGGGAGCAGTACTTC
CDR3aa: CASSVTWIKGEQYF

v_gene: TRBV10-3
d_gene: TRBD1
j_gene: TRBJ1-4
CDR3nt: TGTGCCATCAGTGGGACAGGGAGGAGTGAAAAACTGTTTTTT
CDR3aa: CAISGTGRSEKLFF

v_gene: TRBV4-1
d_gene: NA
j_gene: TRBJ1-3
CDR3nt: TGCGCCAGCAGCCCACGGACAGCCGCCGGAGACACCATATATTTT
CDR3aa: CASSPRTAAGDTIYF

v_gene: TRBV10-3
d_gene: NA
j_gene: TRBJ1-2
CDR3nt: TGTGCCATCGCCCGGGGGGGGACGGCCTATGGCTACACCTTC
CDR3aa: CAIARGGTAYGYTF

v_gene: TRBV2
d_gene: NA
j_gene: TRBJ2-5
CDR3nt: TGTGCCAGCAGCGACTCCCAAGAGACCCAGTACTTC
CDR3aa: CASSDSQETQYF

v_gene: TRBV28
d_gene: TRBD2
j_gene: TRBJ2-5
CDR3nt: TGTGCCAGCAGTTTGTTTACTAGCGCTCAGTACTTC
CDR3aa: CASSLFTSAQYF

v_gene: TRBV7-7
d_gene: NA
j_gene: TRBJ2-1
CDR3nt: TGTGCTAGCAGCTTGTTGAGAGGGGCCGAGAATGAGCAGTTCTTC
CDR3aa: CASSLLRGAENEQFF

v_gene: TRBV28
d_gene: TRBD1
j_gene: TRBJ1-1
CDR3nt: TGTGCCAGCAGCCCACCGCCCCGGGGGAGACAGGGGGGATATGAAGCTTTCTTT
CDR3aa: CASSPPPRGRQGGYEAFF